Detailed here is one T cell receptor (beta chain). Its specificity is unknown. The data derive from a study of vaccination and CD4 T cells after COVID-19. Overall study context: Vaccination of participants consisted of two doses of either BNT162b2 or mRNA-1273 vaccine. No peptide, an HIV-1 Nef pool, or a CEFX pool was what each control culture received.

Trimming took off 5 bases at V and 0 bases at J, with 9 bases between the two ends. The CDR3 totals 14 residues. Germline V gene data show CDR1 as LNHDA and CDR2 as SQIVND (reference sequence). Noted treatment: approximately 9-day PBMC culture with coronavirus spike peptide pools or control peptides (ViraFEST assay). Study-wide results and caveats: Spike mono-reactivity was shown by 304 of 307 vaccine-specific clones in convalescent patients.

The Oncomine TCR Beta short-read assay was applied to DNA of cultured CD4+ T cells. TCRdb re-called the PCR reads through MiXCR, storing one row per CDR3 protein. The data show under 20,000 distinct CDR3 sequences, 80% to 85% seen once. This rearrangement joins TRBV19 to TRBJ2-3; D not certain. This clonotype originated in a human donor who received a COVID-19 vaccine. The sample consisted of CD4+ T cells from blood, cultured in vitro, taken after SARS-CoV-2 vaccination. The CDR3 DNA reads TGTGCCAGTAGTGGGCAGACCAGCACAGATACGCAGTATTTT. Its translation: CASSGQTSTDTQYF.